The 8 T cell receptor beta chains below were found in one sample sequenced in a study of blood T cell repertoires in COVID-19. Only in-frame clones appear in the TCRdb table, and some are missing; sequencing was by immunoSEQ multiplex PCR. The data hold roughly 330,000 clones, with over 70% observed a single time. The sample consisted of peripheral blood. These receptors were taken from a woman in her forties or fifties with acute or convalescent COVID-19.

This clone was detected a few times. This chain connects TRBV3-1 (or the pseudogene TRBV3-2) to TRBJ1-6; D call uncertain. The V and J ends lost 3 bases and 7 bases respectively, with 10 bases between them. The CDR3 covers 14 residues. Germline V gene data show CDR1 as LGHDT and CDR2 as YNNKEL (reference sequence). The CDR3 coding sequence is TGTGCCAGCAGCCAGCTTAACTGGAATTCACCCCTCCACTTT. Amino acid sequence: CASSQLNWNSPLHF.

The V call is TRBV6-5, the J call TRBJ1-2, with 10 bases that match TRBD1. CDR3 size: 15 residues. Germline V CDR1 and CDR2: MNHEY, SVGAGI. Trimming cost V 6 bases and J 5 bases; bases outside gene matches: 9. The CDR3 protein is CASSSGQGGYYGYTF. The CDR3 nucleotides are TGTGCCAGCAGCAGCGGACAGGGGGGATATTATGGCTACACCTTC.

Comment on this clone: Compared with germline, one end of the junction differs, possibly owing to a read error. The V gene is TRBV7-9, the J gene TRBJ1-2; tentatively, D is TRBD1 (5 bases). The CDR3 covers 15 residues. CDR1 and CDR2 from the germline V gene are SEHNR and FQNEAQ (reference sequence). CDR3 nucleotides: TGTGCCAGCAGCCTTACCTCCGGGAGGGACTATGGCCACACCTTC. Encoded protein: CASSLTSGRDYGHTF.

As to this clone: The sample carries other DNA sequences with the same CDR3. The CDR3: CASSSSGDTQYF. CDR3 DNA: TGTGCCAGCAGCAGTAGCGGAGATACGCAGTATTTT. The J gene is TRBJ2-3, the V gene TRBV7-9; tentative D call: TRBD2 (6 bases). Germline CDR1 is SEHNR and CDR2 is FQNEAQ (reference sequence). The CDR3 runs to 12 residues. The ends were cut back, 5 bases at V and 5 bases at J, with 8 bases in the middle. Together with reference TRBV7-9 and TRBJ2-3, the CDR3 gives the full variable domain: DTGVSQNPRHKITKRGQNVTFRCDPISEHNRLYWYRQTLGQGPEFLTYFQNEAQLEKSRLLSDRFSAERPKGSFSTLEIQRTEQGDSAMYLCASSSSGDTQYFGPGTRLTVL.

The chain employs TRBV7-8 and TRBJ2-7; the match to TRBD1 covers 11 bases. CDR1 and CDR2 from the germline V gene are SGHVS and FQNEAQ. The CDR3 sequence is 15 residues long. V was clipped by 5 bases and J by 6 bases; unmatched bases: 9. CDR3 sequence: CASSKPPGTGGEQYV. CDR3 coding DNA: TGTGCCAGCAGCAAGCCCCCCGGGACAGGGGGCGAGCAGTACGTC.

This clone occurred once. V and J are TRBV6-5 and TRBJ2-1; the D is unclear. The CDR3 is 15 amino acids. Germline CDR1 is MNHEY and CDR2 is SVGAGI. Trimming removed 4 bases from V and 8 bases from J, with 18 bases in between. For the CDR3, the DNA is TGTGCCAGCAGTTTTCCCCGGAATAGCCGACATGAGCAGTTCTTC. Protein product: CASSFPRNSRHEQFF.

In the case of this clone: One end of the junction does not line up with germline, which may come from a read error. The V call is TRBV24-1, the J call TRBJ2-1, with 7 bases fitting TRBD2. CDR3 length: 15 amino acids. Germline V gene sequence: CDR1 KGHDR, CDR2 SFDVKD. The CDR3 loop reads CATSEARGGSNEQFF. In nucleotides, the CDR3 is TGTGCCACGAGTGAGGCCAGAGGCGGGAGCAATGAGCAGTTCTTC.

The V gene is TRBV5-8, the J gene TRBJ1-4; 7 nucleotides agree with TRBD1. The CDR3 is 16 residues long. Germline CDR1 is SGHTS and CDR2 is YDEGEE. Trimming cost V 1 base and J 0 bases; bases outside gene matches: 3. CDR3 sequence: CASSLRQGATNEKLFF. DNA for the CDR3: TGTGCCAGCAGCTTGAGACAGGGAGCAACTAATGAAAAACTGTTTTTT.